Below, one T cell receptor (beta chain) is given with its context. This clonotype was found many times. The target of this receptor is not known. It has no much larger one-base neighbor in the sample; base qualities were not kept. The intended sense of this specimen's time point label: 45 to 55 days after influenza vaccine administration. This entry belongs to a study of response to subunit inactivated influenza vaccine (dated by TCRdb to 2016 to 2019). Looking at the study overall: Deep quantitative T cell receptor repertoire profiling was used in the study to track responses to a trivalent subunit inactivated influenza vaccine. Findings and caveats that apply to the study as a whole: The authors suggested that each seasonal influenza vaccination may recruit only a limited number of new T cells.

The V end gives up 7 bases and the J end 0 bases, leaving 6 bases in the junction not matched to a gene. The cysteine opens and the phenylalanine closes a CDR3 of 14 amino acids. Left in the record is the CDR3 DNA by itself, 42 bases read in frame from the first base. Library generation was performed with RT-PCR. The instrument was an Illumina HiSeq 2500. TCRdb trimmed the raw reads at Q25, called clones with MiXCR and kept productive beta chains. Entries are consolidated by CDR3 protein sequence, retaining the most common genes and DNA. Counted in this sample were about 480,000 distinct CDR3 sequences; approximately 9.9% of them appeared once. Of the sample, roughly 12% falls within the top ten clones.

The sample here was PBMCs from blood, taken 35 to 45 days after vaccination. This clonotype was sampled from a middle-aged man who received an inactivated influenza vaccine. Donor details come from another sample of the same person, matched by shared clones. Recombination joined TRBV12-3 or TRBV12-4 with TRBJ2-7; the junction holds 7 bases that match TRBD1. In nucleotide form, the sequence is TGTGCCAGCAAACCGGGACAGAGCTCCTACGAGCAGTACTTC. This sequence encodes CASKPGQSSYEQYF.